This T cell receptor (beta chain) was observed in a study of cytomegalovirus exposure and HLA in healthy donors. Study-wide background: Earlier findings included 100 million to 130 million unique TCR beta sequences obtained from about 180 million T cells. Whole-study findings and limits: Accounts indicate the classifier identified cytomegalovirus status with strong specificity and sensitivity. An apparent linkage of common viral pathogens to several of the most significant clusters emerged in a later analysis. Per a later analysis, 15,000 to 20,000 TCR beta sequences showed association with HLA alleles at 0.05 false discovery rate.

With respect to this clone: What it recognizes is unknown.

PCR primers comprised 60 Vbeta and 13 Jbeta primers. The repertoire was sequenced with immunoSEQ multiplex PCR; TCRdb's copy has only in-frame clones and lacks some. The data hold around 120,000 clones, with more than 70% observed a single time. This clonotype was obtained from a man aged 45-60 years in good health and CMV-seropositive. The specimen sequenced was PBMCs.

CDR3 sequence (DNA): TGCGCCAGCAGCTTGCCTCTGAATGAGCAGTTCTTC. Amino acids: CASSLPLNEQFF. This chain links TRBV5-1 with TRBJ2-1; D gene ambiguous. V was shortened by 1 base and J by 7 bases, with 6 bases between the two germline ends. CDR1 and CDR2 (germline): SGHRS, YFSETQ. The CDR3 length is 12 residues. The full variable domain, in which reference TRBV5-1 and TRBJ2-1 provide the parts outside the CDR3, is KAGVTQTPRYLIKTRGQQVTLSCSPISGHRSVSWYQQTPGQGLQFLFEYFSETQRNKGNFPGRFSGRQFSNSRSEMNVSTLELGDSALYLCASSLPLNEQFFGPGTRLTVL.